Shown below are 19 T cell receptor beta chains from a single sample sequenced in a study of tumour-infiltrating T cells in Burkitt lymphoma. The data were produced by immunoSEQ multiplex PCR, yet TCRdb's version contains in-frame clones alone and is incomplete. Seen here are about 46,000 clones, less than 40% observed once, and the top ten hold 2.9%. The sample was tumor tissue. The receptors here all came from a human donor with Burkitt lymphoma.

This clone was counted only a few times. The chain has TRBV2 and TRBJ2-7, with unresolved D. The CDR3 sequence is 12 residues long. Germline CDR1 SNHLY, CDR2 FYNNEI. The germline V and J ends were trimmed by 4 bases and 2 bases, with 6 bases remaining between them. In nucleotides, the CDR3 is TGTGCCAGCAGTGTAACGGCCTACGAGCAGTACTTC. Translating it yields CASSVTAYEQYF.

The genes are TRBV19 and TRBJ2-7, with D tentatively TRBD2 (5 bases). The V and J ends lost 5 bases and 1 base respectively, with 9 bases between them. The CDR3 loop spans 13 amino acids. Germline CDR1 LNHDA, CDR2 SQIVND (reference sequence). The DNA for the CDR3 is TGTGCCAGTAGTCTGGACTGGTCCTACGAGCAGTACTTC. Its translation: CASSLDWSYEQYF.

The chain combines TRBV19 with TRBJ1-5; no definite D call. The CDR3 is 14 residues long. Germline V gene lookup returns CDR1 LNHDA and CDR2 SQIVND (reference sequence). Trimming removed 3 bases at V and 3 bases at J, with 9 bases between. CDR3 nucleotides: TGTGCCAGTAGTATTAGGGAGTACAATCAGCCCCAGCATTTT. Protein sequence: CASSIREYNQPQHF.

This clone was observed a few times. V and J are TRBV2 and TRBJ1-6; tentatively, D is TRBD1 (5 bases). V lost 4 bases and J 11 bases, leaving 15 bases between the germline ends. CDR1 is SNHLY, CDR2 FYNNEI, per germline. CDR3 length: 14 amino acids. CDR3 nucleotides: TGTGCCAGCAGTGTGGGTGGAGCGGGGCCACCCCTCCACTTT. Amino acids: CASSVGGAGPPLHF. Combining the CDR3 with reference TRBV2 and TRBJ1-6 gives the whole variable domain EPEVTQTPSHQVTQMGQEVILRCVPISNHLYFYWYRQILGQKVEFLVSFYNNEISEKSEIFDDQFSVERPDGSNFTLKIRSTKLEDSAMYFCASSVGGAGPPLHFGNGTRLTVT.

On this clone: The same CDR3 is also encoded by other DNA sequences in this sample. The rearrangement joins TRBV4-2 to TRBJ2-7; possible D gene TRBD2, 5 bases. V lost 2 bases, J lost 5 bases, and 16 bases lay in between. This CDR3 comprises 15 residues. Germline V CDR1 and CDR2: LGHNA, YNFKEQ. The CDR3 loop is CASSQREGFTNEQYF. CDR3 DNA sequence: TGTGCCAGCAGCCAACGTGAGGGTTTTACCAACGAGCAGTACTTC.

The table lists this clone with a few counts. V usage is TRBV11-3 and J usage is TRBJ2-5; TRBD1 matches 7 bases. V was pared by 3 bases and J by 3 bases, with 1 base of the junction left unmatched. This CDR3 has 13 amino acids. Germline V gene sequence: CDR1 SGHNT, CDR2 YENEEA. CDR3 bases: TGTGCCAGCAGCTTTACAGGGGAAGAGACCCAGTACTTC. As protein: CASSFTGEETQYF.

This clone was picked up a small number of times. The chain has TRBV14 and TRBJ2-5, with D uncertain. Germline CDR1 is SGHDN and CDR2 is FVKESK. V was shortened by 1 base and J by 4 bases, with 7 bases between the two germline ends. This CDR3 has 13 amino acids. In DNA, the CDR3 is TGTGCCAGCAGCCAAGGGATCCTAGAGACCCAGTACTTC. Its protein is CASSQGILETQYF.

The rearrangement links TRBV11-2 to TRBJ2-7; D is possibly TRBD1 or TRBD2 (5 bases each). The CDR3 sequence is 15 residues long. The germline CDR1 and CDR2 sequences are SGHAT and FQNNGV. The V gene lost 1 base and the J gene lost 0 bases, with 10 bases spanning the gap. This chain's CDR3 is CASSLGDGSSYEQYF. The CDR3 DNA reads as TGTGCCAGCAGCTTAGGGGACGGATCCTCCTACGAGCAGTACTTC.

The CDR3 is CASSPTGGGTEAFF. The CDR3 nucleotides are TGTGCCAGCAGCCCTACAGGGGGGGGGACTGAAGCTTTCTTT. J is TRBJ1-1 and V is TRBV7-2, with 8 bases fitting TRBD1. CDR1 and CDR2 from the germline V gene are SGHTA and FQGNSA. The CDR3 runs to 14 residues. The V and J ends lost 5 bases and 5 bases, in that order; junction bases with no gene match: 7. Complete variable domain (other parts from reference TRBV7-2 and TRBJ1-1): GAGVSQSPSNKVTEKGKDVELRCDPISGHTALYWYRQSLGQGLEFLIYFQGNSAPDKSGLPSDRFSAERTGGSVSTLTIQRTQQEDSAVYLCASSPTGGGTEAFFGQGTRLTVV.

The chain joins TRBV7-6 to TRBJ2-3, with unresolved D. Germline V gives CDR1 SGHVS, CDR2 FNYEAQ. V dropped 0 bases and J dropped 5 bases, with 9 bases sitting between them. The CDR3 contains 14 residues. DNA of the CDR3: TGTGCCAGCAGCTTAGCGATGATTCTAGATACGCAGTATTTT. Translating gives CASSLAMILDTQYF.

This clone was picked up a small number of times. The chain combines TRBV18 with TRBJ1-5; perhaps TRBD1 as D (5 bases). Between the trimmed V and J ends, which lost 3 bases and 6 bases, there was a span of 12 bases. The CDR3 totals 14 residues. The germline CDR1 and CDR2 sequences are KGHSH and LQKENI. The DNA of the CDR3 is TGTGCCAGCTCACCTGCAGGGTCCGGTCAGCCCCAGCATTTT. Protein: CASSPAGSGQPQHF.

The chain is built from TRBV6-1 and TRBJ1-4; D is unresolved. The CDR3 runs 11 residues. The V end lost 10 bases, the J end lost 6 bases, and 9 bases lay between the germline ends. Germline loops: CDR1 MNHNS, CDR2 SASEGT. The CDR3 nucleotides read TGTGCCACCGAGGTCGATGAAAAACTGTTTTTT. Translated: CATEVDEKLFF.

The rearrangement joins TRBV6-5 to TRBJ2-2; 7 bases fit TRBD1. Unmatched junction bases numbered 2, after V lost 6 bases and J lost 1 base. CDR1 is MNHEY, CDR2 SVGAGI, per germline. This CDR3 is 14 amino acids long. DNA for the CDR3: TGTGCCAGCAGCCGACAGGGGAACACCGGGGAGCTGTTTTTT. Translating gives CASSRQGNTGELFF.

The J gene is TRBJ1-1, the V gene TRBV18, with D uncertain. Germline CDR1 KGHSH, CDR2 LQKENI. The CDR3 extends over 12 amino acids. V was trimmed by 5 bases and J by 8 bases, leaving 12 bases between them. The CDR3 bases are TGTGCCAGCTCAAGGACCCTGGGAGAAGCTTTCTTT. This sequence encodes CASSRTLGEAFF.

V usage is TRBV4-1 and J usage is TRBJ1-2; D not certain. The length of the CDR3 is 14 residues. CDR1 and CDR2 (germline): MGHRA, YSYEKL. V was pared by 4 bases and J by 8 bases, with 17 bases between. The CDR3 sequence is CASSPPSRIGGYTF. For the CDR3, the DNA is TGCGCCAGCAGCCCACCCTCGCGGATCGGGGGCTACACCTTC.

This chain uses TRBV9 with TRBJ1-1, with D perhaps matching TRBD1 (5 bases). CDR1 is SGDLS and CDR2 is YYNGEE in the germline V gene. V lost 0 bases and J lost 4, with 22 bases in between. The CDR3 covers 18 residues. The CDR3: CASSVVPRGRRLGTEAFF. The CDR3 DNA reads as TGTGCCAGCAGCGTAGTCCCAAGGGGCAGGCGGTTGGGCACTGAAGCTTTCTTT.

Only a few counts were recorded for this clone. This chain connects TRBV18 to TRBJ1-2, with 7 bases lining up with TRBD1. The CDR3 length is 15 residues. Trimming removed 3 bases from V and 8 bases from J; junction bases left unmatched: 12. Germline CDR1 is KGHSH and CDR2 is LQKENI. The CDR3 loop is CASSPGNRGQSGYTF. Written as DNA, the CDR3 is TGTGCCAGCTCACCCGGGAACAGGGGCCAATCGGGCTACACCTTC.

This chain uses TRBV2 with TRBJ2-3, with D uncertain. Between the trimmed V and J ends, which lost 1 base and 1 base, there was a span of 6 bases. CDR1 and CDR2 (germline): SNHLY, FYNNEI. The CDR3 sequence is 14 residues long. The CDR3 is CASSEGLGTDTQYF. The DNA for the CDR3 is TGTGCCAGCAGTGAAGGACTCGGCACAGATACGCAGTATTTT.

This clone has just a few counts. J is TRBJ1-2 and V is TRBV5-6; D is unclear. This CDR3 spans 12 amino acids. Trimming took off 4 bases at V and 2 bases at J, with 6 bases between the two ends. Germline CDR1 is SGHDT and CDR2 is YYEEEE. For the CDR3, the DNA is TGTGCCAGCAGCGTGGCCAACTATGGCTACACCTTC. It specifies CASSVANYGYTF.